The 9 T cell receptor beta chains listed next were all sequenced from one sample in a study of CD8 T cells in ankylosing spondylitis. Study findings and constraints: A TCR beta motif of under 10 highly homologous variants appeared characteristic of ankylosing spondylitis blood.

MiXCR was run by TCRdb on the 5' RACE reads, yielding one entry per CDR3 protein. The sample consists of a few hundred thousand distinct CDR3 sequences, around 8% of them appearing once. Antigens of these TCRs are unknown. Sequencing was carried out using blood, either unsorted or a sorted T cell fraction (not recorded which). The receptors come from a male donor with ankylosing spondylitis.

This clonotype was recorded many times. The V gene is TRBV2, the J gene TRBJ2-7; the match to TRBD1 covers 7 bases. This CDR3 has 12 residues. V lost 8 bases and J lost 3; bases outside the gene matches: 4. CDR1 is SNHLY and CDR2 is FYNNEI in the germline V gene. The CDR3 region has the DNA TGTGCCAGCTCGGACAGGCACTACGAGCAGTACTTC. Its translation: CASSDRHYEQYF.

The chain's CDR3 is CASSQWTGTSYEQYF. For the CDR3, the DNA is TGTGCCAGCAGCCAATGGACAGGGACGTCCTACGAGCAGTACTTC. The gene calls are TRBV7-2 and TRBJ2-7, with 8 positions matching TRBD1. The CDR3 length is 15 residues. V gave up 5 bases and J gave up 1 base; unmatched junction bases: 7. The V gene's germline CDR1 is SGHTA and CDR2 FQGNSA.

This clonotype was detected ten times or more. The rearrangement joins TRBV5-1 to TRBJ2-2; D call uncertain. The CDR3 consists of 16 residues. The V end lost 1 base, the J end lost 1 base, and 11 bases lay between the germline ends. Germline lookup yields CDR1 SGHRS and CDR2 YFSETQ. The CDR3 DNA reads TGCGCCAGCAGCTTGTTTTCGGAACTGAACACCGGGGAGCTGTTTTTT. Amino acid sequence: CASSLFSELNTGELFF.

This clonotype was detected many times. The chain carries TRBV10-3 and TRBJ1-3; weak D call: TRBD1 (5 bases). The V gene's germline CDR1 is ENHRY and CDR2 SYGVKD. The CDR3 spans 17 residues. V lost 2 bases, J lost 0 bases, and 14 bases lay in between. The CDR3 here is CAISEAGLPISGNTIYF. CDR3 DNA sequence: TGTGCCATCAGTGAGGCGGGACTCCCGATCTCTGGAAACACCATATATTTT.

This sequence joins TRBV5-1 and TRBJ2-3; 10 bases line up with TRBD2. Germline V CDR1 and CDR2: SGHRS, YFSETQ. V trimming: 7 bases; J trimming: 4 bases; junction bases outside the gene matches: 6. This CDR3 spans 14 amino acids. CDR3 nucleotides: TGCGCCAGCTTAGGGACTAGCGCTGCAGATACGCAGTATTTT. The encoded protein is CASLGTSAADTQYF.

This rearrangement joins TRBV20-1 to TRBJ1-5; D perhaps matches TRBD1 (6 bases). V shed 6 bases and J shed 7 bases, with 16 bases lying between them. The V gene's germline CDR1 is DFQATT and CDR2 SNEGSKA (reference sequence). The CDR3 runs 13 residues. The CDR3 protein is CSAEQGLNQPQHF. Here the CDR3 DNA reads TGCAGTGCCGAACAGGGTCTTAACCAGCCCCAGCATTTT.

The table lists this clonotype with a few counts. The chain combines TRBV5-1 with TRBJ1-1; D gene uncertain. This CDR3 contains 13 residues. Germline loops: CDR1 SGHRS, CDR2 YFSETQ. V lost 5 bases to trimming and J lost 1 base, with 9 bases between them. This CDR3 reads CASSAGKNTEAFF. The DNA of the CDR3 is TGCGCCAGCAGTGCCGGGAAGAACACTGAAGCTTTCTTT.

This clonotype was counted between two and nine times. The chain combines TRBV6-2 or TRBV6-3 with TRBJ2-1; D may be TRBD2 (6 bases). The CDR3 sequence is 14 residues long. The V end was cut by 0 bases, the J end by 3 bases, with 6 bases between. From germline, CDR1 is MNHEY and CDR2 SVGEGT. CDR3 region: CASSYSGLYNEQFF. CDR3 bases: TGTGCCAGCAGTTACTCGGGACTCTACAATGAGCAGTTCTTC.

The V call is TRBV20-1, the J call TRBJ2-1; unclear D gene. CDR1 and CDR2 from the germline V gene are DFQATT and SNEGSKA (reference sequence). The CDR3 covers 14 residues. Trimming left V 3 bases short and J 2 bases short, with 11 bases between. DNA for the CDR3: TGCAGTGCTAGTTTAACACAGACCTACAATGAGCAGTTCTTC. Its translation: CSASLTQTYNEQFF.